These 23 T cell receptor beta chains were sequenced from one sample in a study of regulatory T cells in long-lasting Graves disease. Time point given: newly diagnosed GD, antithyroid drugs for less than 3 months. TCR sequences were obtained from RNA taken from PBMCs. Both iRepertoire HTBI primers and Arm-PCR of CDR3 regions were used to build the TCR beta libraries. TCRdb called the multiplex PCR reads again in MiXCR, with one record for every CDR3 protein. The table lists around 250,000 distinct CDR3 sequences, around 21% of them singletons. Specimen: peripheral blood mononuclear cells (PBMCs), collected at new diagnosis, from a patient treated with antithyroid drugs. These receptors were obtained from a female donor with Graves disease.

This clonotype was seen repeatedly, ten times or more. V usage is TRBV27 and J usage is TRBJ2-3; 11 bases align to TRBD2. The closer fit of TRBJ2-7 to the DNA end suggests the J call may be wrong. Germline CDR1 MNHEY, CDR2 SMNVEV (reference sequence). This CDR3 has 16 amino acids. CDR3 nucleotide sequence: TGTGCCAGCAGGCCAACCTCACTAGCGGGGGTACACGAGCAGTACTTC. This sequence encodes CASRPTSLAGVHEQYF.

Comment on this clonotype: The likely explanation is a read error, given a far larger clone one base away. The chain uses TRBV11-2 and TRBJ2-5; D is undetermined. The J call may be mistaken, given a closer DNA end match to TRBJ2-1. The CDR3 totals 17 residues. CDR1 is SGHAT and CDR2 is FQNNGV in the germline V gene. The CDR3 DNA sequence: TGTGCCAGCAGCCAATTTGGGGTTCAGAAGATTGGGGATGAGCAGTTCTTC. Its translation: CASSQFGVQKIGDEQFF.

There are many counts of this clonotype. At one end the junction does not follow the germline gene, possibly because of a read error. The DNA for the CDR3 is TGTGCCAGCAGCTTGACAGGCAGCGAGGACGAGCAGTACTTC. Amino acid sequence: CASSLTGSEDEQYF. This chain joins TRBV5-1 and TRBJ2-7; TRBD1 is a possible D gene (6 bases). The CDR3 spans 14 residues. CDR1 SGHRS and CDR2 YFSETQ come from the germline V gene.

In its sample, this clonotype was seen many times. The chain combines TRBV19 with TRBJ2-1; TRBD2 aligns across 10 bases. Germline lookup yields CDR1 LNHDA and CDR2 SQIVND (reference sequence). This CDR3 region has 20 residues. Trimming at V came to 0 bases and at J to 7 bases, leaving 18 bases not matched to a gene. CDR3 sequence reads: CASSIDLWVNQREGLNEQFF. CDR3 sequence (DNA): TGTGCCAGTAGTATAGATCTATGGGTAAATCAGCGGGAGGGTCTGAATGAGCAGTTCTTC.

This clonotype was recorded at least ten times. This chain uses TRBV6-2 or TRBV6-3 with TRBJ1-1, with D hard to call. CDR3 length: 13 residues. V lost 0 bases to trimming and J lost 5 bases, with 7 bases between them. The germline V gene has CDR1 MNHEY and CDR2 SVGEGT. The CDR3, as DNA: TGTGCCAGCAGTTACTCGACTGGGACTGAAGCTTTCTTT. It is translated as CASSYSTGTEAFF.

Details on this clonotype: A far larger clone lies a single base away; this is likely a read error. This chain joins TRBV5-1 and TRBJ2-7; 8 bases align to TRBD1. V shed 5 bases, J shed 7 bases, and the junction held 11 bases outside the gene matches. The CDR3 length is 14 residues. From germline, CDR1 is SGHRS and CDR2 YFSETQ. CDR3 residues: CASRSGQGRGEQYF. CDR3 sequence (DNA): TGCGCCAGCAGATCCGGACAGGGCAGGGGTGAGCAGTACTTC.

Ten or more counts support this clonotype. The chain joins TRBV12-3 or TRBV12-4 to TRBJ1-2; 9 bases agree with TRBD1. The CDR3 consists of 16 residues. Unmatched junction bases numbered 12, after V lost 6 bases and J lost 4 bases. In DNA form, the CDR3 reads TGTGCCAGCAGCTCGTCGGCGGGACAGGGCGGCTATGGCTACACCTTC. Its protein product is CASSSSAGQGGYGYTF.

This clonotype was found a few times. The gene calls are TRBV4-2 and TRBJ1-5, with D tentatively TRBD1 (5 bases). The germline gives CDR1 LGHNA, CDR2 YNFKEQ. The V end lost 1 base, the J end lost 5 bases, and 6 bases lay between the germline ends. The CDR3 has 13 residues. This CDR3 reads CASSQVRDQPQHF. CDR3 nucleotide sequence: TGTGCCAGCAGCCAAGTCAGGGATCAGCCCCAGCATTTT.

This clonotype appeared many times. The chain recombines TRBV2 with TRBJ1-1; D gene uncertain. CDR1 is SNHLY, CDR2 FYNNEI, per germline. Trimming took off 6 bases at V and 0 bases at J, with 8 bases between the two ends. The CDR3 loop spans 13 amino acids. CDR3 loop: CASRVQMNTEAFF. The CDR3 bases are TGTGCCAGCAGAGTACAAATGAACACTGAAGCTTTCTTT.

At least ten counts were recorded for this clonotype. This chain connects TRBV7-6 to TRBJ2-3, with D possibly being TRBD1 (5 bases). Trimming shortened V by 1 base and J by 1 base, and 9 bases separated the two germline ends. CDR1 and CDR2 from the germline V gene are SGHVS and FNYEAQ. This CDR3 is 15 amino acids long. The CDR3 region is CASSLETVGTDTQYF. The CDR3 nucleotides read TGTGCCAGCAGCTTAGAGACAGTTGGCACAGATACGCAGTATTTT.

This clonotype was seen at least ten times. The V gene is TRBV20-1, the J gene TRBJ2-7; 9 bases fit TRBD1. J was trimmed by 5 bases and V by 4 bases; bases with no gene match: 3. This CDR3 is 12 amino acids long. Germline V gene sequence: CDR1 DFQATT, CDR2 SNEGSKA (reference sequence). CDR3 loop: CSATDRGDEQYF. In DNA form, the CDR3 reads TGCAGTGCTACTGACAGGGGGGACGAGCAGTACTTC.

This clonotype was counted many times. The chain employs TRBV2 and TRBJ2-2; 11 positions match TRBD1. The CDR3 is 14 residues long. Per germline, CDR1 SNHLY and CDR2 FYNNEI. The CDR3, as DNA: TGTGCGGGGGCCGGACAGGGGGCCACCGGGGAGCTGTTTTTT. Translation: CAGAGQGATGELFF.

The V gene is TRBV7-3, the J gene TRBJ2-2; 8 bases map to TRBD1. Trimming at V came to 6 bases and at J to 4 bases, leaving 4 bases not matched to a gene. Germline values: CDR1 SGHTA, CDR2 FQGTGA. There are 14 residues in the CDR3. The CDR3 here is CASSDTGGTGELFF. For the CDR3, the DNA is TGTGCCAGCAGTGACACAGGGGGCACCGGGGAGCTGTTTTTT.

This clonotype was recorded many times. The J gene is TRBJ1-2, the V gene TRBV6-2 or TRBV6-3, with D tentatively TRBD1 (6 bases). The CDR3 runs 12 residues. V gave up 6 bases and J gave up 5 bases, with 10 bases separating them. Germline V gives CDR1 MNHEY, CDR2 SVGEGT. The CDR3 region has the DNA TGTGCCAGCAGACTCGGACAGTATGGCTACACCTTC. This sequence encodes CASRLGQYGYTF.

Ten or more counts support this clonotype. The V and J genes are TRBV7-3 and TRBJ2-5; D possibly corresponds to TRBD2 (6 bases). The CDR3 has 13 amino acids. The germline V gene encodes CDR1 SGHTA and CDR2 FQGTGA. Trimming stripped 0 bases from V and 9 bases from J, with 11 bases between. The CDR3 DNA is TGTGCCAGCAGCTTAACCTTTGGGGAGGCCCAGTACTTC. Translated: CASSLTFGEAQYF.

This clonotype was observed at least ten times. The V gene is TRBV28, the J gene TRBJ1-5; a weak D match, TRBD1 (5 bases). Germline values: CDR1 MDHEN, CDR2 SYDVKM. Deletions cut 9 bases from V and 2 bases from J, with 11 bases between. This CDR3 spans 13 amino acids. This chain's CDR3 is CASGRGGNQPQHF. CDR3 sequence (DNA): TGTGCCAGTGGACGAGGGGGCAATCAGCCCCAGCATTTT.

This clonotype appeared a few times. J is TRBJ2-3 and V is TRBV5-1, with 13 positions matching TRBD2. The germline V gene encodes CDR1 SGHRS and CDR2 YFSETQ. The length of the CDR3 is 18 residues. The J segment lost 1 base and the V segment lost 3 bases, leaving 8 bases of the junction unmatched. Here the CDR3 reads CASSSRTSGGLGTDTQYF. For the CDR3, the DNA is TGCGCCAGCAGCTCCCGGACTAGCGGGGGCTTGGGCACAGATACGCAGTATTTT.

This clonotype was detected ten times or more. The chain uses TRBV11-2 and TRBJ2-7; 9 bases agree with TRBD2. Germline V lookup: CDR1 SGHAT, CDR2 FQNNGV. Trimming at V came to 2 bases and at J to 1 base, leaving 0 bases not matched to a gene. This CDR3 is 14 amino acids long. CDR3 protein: CASSLLAGSYEQYF. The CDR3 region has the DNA TGTGCCAGCAGCTTACTAGCGGGGTCCTACGAGCAGTACTTC.

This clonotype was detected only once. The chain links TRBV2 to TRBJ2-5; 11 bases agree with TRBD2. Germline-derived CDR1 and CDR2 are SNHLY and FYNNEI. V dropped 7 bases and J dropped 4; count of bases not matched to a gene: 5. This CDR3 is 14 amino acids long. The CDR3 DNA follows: TGTGCCAGCACAGAGACTAGCGGGATAGAGACCCAGTACTTC. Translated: CASTETSGIETQYF.

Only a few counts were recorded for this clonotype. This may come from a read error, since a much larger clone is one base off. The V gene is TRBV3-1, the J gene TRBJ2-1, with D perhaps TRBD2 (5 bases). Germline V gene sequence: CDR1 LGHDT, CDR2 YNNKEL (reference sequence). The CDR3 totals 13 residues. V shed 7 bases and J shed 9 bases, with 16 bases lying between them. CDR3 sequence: CASIQEVASEQFF. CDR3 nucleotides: TGTGCCAGCATCCAGGAAGTAGCGAGTGAGCAGTTCTTC.

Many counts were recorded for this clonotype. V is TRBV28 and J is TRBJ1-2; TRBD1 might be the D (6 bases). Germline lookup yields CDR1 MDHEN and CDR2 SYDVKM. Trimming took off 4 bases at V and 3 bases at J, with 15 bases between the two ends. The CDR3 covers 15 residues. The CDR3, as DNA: TGTGCCAGCAGTTCCCAGGGGCGAGGGGACTATGGCTACACCTTC. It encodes CASSSQGRGDYGYTF.

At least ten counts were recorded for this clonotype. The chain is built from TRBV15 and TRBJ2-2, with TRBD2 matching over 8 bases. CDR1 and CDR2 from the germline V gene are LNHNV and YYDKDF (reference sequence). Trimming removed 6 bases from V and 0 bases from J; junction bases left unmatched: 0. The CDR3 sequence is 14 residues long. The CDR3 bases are TGTGCCACCAGAGCGGGAGCGAACACCGGGGAGCTGTTTTTT. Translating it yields CATRAGANTGELFF.

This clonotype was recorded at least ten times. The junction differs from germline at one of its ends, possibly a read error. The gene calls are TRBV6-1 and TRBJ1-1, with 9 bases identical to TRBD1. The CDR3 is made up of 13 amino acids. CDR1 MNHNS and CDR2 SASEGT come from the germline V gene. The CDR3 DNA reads TGCGCCAGCAGTGAGCCTGGACAGGGGCAAGCTTTCTTT. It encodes CASSEPGQGQAFF.